This T cell receptor beta chain was observed in a study of blood T cells in healthy people across ages. Germline values: CDR1 SQVTM, CDR2 ANQGSEA. The CDR3 totals 12 residues. V lost 7 bases to trimming and J lost 2 bases, with 11 bases between them. Next came a second PCR, run for about 6 to 11 cycles, which used a sample-barcoded 5' primer along with a J-beta primer mix. TCRdb re-derived calls from the 5' RACE reads in MiXCR, one entry per CDR3 protein. The table shows approximately 940,000 distinct CDR3 sequences, with around 48% occurring only once. This clonotype appeared a few times. Sample: blood. The chain combines TRBV29-1 with TRBJ2-5, with D perhaps being TRBD1 or TRBD2 (5 bases each). This clonotype was obtained from a man aged 25 to 45 in good health. CDR3 coding DNA: TGCAGCGCCCAGAGGGGACAAGAGACCCAGTACTTC. It yields the protein CSAQRGQETQYF.